Below, 14 T cell receptor beta chains from the same sample are listed, as sequenced in a study of shared clonotypes between healthy human individuals. Sequenced by immunoSEQ multiplex PCR; TCRdb stores in-frame clones only, minus some. The sample records about 2.3 million clones, approximately 95% being singletons. The specimen was naive CD4+ T cells from PBMCs. This sample's subset: CD45RA+ positively selected. These TCRs come from a man between 18 and 35 years old in good health. Some clones in this sample may be carry-over from other donors' samples.

Concerning this clone: Other DNA sequences from this sample encode an identical CDR3 as well. The rearrangement links TRBV5-1 to TRBJ2-7; no definite D call. Germline CDR1 reads SGHRS; CDR2 reads YFSETQ. Trimming removed 0 bases at V and 2 bases at J, with 12 bases between. The CDR3 totals 15 residues. The CDR3 is CASSLGPSGPYEQYF. DNA of the CDR3: TGCGCCAGCAGCTTGGGCCCATCAGGACCCTACGAGCAGTACTTC.

This clone was picked up one time. V and J are TRBV2 and TRBJ1-4; D uncertain. The CDR3 contains 13 residues. Trimming left V 5 bases short and J 6 bases short, with 10 bases between. Per germline, CDR1 SNHLY and CDR2 FYNNEI. The CDR3 protein is CASSRERHEKLFF. CDR3 sequence (DNA): TGTGCCAGCAGTAGAGAGAGACATGAAAAACTGTTTTTT.

The V gene is TRBV9, the J gene TRBJ2-5; D uncertain. CDR3 size: 13 residues. V shed 0 bases and J shed 5 bases, with 8 bases lying between them. Germline V gene sequence: CDR1 SGDLS, CDR2 YYNGEE. The CDR3 loop reads CASSVAALETQYF. The DNA of the CDR3 is TGTGCCAGCAGCGTAGCGGCCCTGGAGACCCAGTACTTC.

The chain joins TRBV6-6 to TRBJ2-7, with 7 bases fitting TRBD2. Per the germline V gene, CDR1 is MNHNY and CDR2 is SVGAGI (reference sequence). With 6 bases clipped from V and 0 bases from J, the junction kept 11 bases outside the gene matches. This CDR3 has 16 amino acids. Written as DNA, the CDR3 is TGTGCCAGCAGCACCCCATGGGGGGGGAGCTCCTACGAGCAGTACTTC. This codes for CASSTPWGGSSYEQYF.

The rearrangement links TRBV18 to TRBJ1-5; D ambiguous. The V end was cut by 0 bases, the J end by 9 bases, with 15 bases between. The length of the CDR3 is 15 residues. Looked up from germline, CDR1 is KGHSH and CDR2 is LQKENI. This CDR3 is CASSPPKGARAPQHF. In DNA, the CDR3 is TGTGCCAGCTCACCACCGAAGGGCGCCCGCGCGCCCCAGCATTTT.

The chain employs TRBV5-4 and TRBJ1-4, with 7 positions matching TRBD1. CDR3 length equals 15 residues. The germline gives CDR1 SGHNT, CDR2 YYREEE (reference sequence). The J segment lost 0 bases and the V segment lost 4 bases, leaving 3 bases of the junction unmatched. CDR3 in DNA: TGTGCCAGCAGCATCCAGGGGGCAACTAATGAAAAACTGTTTTTT. Protein product: CASSIQGATNEKLFF.

The rearrangement joins TRBV4-1 to TRBJ2-3, with unresolved D. Deletions cut 0 bases from V and 4 bases from J, with 23 bases between. Per the germline V gene, CDR1 is MGHRA and CDR2 is YSYEKL. CDR3 length equals 19 residues. The CDR3 is CASSQDKGRGSAGADTQYF. The CDR3 nucleotides read TGCGCCAGCAGCCAAGATAAGGGTCGTGGGTCGGCTGGGGCAGATACGCAGTATTTT.

This chain connects TRBV19 to TRBJ1-1, with D possibly TRBD1 on 6 matching bases. The CDR3 is 15 residues long. Germline V gene data show CDR1 as LNHDA and CDR2 as SQIVND (reference sequence). V lost 3 bases and J 5 bases, leaving 16 bases between the germline ends. CDR3 region: CASSMVQGRGTEAFF. The CDR3 nucleotides are TGTGCCAGTAGTATGGTTCAGGGGCGTGGTACTGAAGCTTTCTTT.

The V call is TRBV2, the J call TRBJ2-7, with 16 nucleotides matching TRBD2. Germline V gene sequence: CDR1 SNHLY, CDR2 FYNNEI. The V and J ends lost 6 bases and 10 bases, in that order; junction bases with no gene match: 9. This CDR3 is built from 15 residues. This chain's CDR3 is CASRRLGTSGRAQYF. The CDR3 DNA reads as TGTGCCAGCAGAAGACTTGGGACTAGCGGGAGGGCCCAGTACTTC.

A single count supports this clone. The rearrangement links TRBV6-1 to TRBJ1-3; a weak D match, TRBD1 (5 bases). Germline CDR1 is MNHNS and CDR2 is SASEGT. Trimming left V 6 bases short and J 4 bases short, with 16 bases between. The CDR3 sequence is 15 residues long. CDR3 sequence: CASRENRRGGNTIYF. As DNA, the CDR3 is TGTGCCAGCAGAGAGAATCGGAGGGGAGGAAACACCATATATTTT.

The chain joins TRBV6-5 to TRBJ2-1, with TRBD1 matching over 10 bases. V lost 6 bases, J lost 5 bases, and 7 bases stayed unmatched. In germline, CDR1 is MNHEY, CDR2 SVGAGI. CDR3 length equals 15 residues. This CDR3 is CASRPDRGQNNEQFF. For the CDR3, the DNA is TGTGCCAGCAGACCAGACAGGGGGCAGAACAATGAGCAGTTCTTC.

This chain connects TRBV28 to TRBJ2-5; tentatively, D is TRBD1 (6 bases). CDR1 is MDHEN, CDR2 SYDVKM, per germline. V was shortened by 2 bases and J by 6 bases, with 13 bases between the two germline ends. This CDR3 has 14 amino acids. The CDR3 spells CASSLGRGGKTQYF. DNA of the CDR3: TGTGCCAGCAGTTTAGGCAGGGGTGGGAAGACCCAGTACTTC. The full variable domain, in which reference TRBV28 and TRBJ2-5 provide the parts outside the CDR3, is DVKVTQSSRYLVKRTGEKVFLECVQDMDHENMFWYRQDPGLGLRLIYFSYDVKMKEKGDIPEGYSVSREKKERFSLILESASTNQTSMYLCASSLGRGGKTQYFGPGTRLLVL.

The chain combines TRBV5-4 with TRBJ2-7; 12 nucleotides line up with TRBD2. Germline V gene sequence: CDR1 SGHNT, CDR2 YYREEE (reference sequence). V shed 4 bases and J 5 bases; nucleotides not matched to a gene: 7. The CDR3 sequence is 15 residues long. Here the CDR3 DNA reads TGTGCCAGCAGCCAAAGACTAGCGGGAGCCGACGAGCAGTACTTC. Residues: CASSQRLAGADEQYF. The variable domain in full, with the rest retrieved from reference TRBV5-4 and TRBJ2-7, is ETGVTQSPTHLIKTRGQQVTLRCSSQSGHNTVSWYQQALGQGPQFIFQYYREEENGRGNFPPRFSGLQFPNYSSELNVNALELDDSALYLCASSQRLAGADEQYFGPGTRLTVT.

The chain employs TRBV6-1 and TRBJ2-5; 7 nucleotides align to TRBD1. This CDR3 has 13 amino acids. Per the germline V gene, CDR1 is MNHNS and CDR2 is SASEGT. J gave up 6 bases and V 9 bases, and 10 bases lay outside the gene matches. The CDR3 region is CASGEGTVQTQYF. The CDR3 DNA follows: TGTGCCAGTGGGGAAGGGACAGTACAGACCCAGTACTTC.